The following is a TCR beta chain sequence with its context. Its antigen has not been determined. No base quality information exists; no much larger clone differs at one position. In total, approximately 690 healthy bone marrow donors made up the cohort. At the time of sampling, every cohort member was nominally healthy, though immune exposures that went unrecorded were likely present. The donor tested CMV seronegative, placing the donor among the approximately 360 seronegative members of the cohort. A peripheral blood sample was provided by each donor, and peripheral blood mononuclear cells were used for TCR beta sequencing. The Qiagen DNeasy Blood Extraction Kit was used to extract genomic DNA from the blood cell samples. The library was prepared using the immunoSEQ multiplex PCR assay. For the multiplex PCR, a mixture combining 60 forward primers for TCR Vbeta segments and 13 reverse primers for TCR Jbeta segments was used. A multiplex PCR assay on genomic DNA amplified the CDR3 region of rearranged TCR beta genes. The Illumina HiSeq System was used to sequence the amplified TCR beta libraries as 87-base-pair reads. Turning to the authors' computational methods: A later analysis counted tens of millions of unique TCR beta chains across the 700 or so repertoires, and 9.5 million to 11 million of these chains were shared by at least two donors. A nearest-neighbor algorithm error-corrected the raw reads and collapsed the reads into unique sequences, merging closely related sequences to remove PCR and sequencing errors. Alignment of CDR3 sequences to IMGT reference sequences was used to assign V, D and J gene segments. Each retained sequence needed at least a six-nucleotide match to both a V gene segment and a J gene segment. A rearrangement counted as productive if the CDR3 had no stop codons and remained in frame with V and J, and every other rearrangement counted as non-productive. Following IMGT convention, CDR3 was defined as the stretch from the second conserved V-encoded cysteine up to the conserved J-encoded phenylalanine. The earlier analysis of 587 of the donors excluded sequences that lacked an unambiguous match to a single V gene segment. In an earlier analysis of some 590 of the donors, a V segment was called functional when productive rearrangements were above 56.7%, and segregating when the standard deviation between donors exceeded 5%. A statistical classification framework was built for diagnosing cytomegalovirus status from the catalog of TCR beta chain sequences. A later analysis assigned V and J genes by comparing TCR nucleotide sequences with IMGT/GENE-DB human TR gene sequences. The TCRdist pipeline was used in a later analysis to assign CDR3 sequences and most-parsimonious VDJ recombination scenarios. In a later analysis, every TCR beta chain was defined by the combination of its CDR3 amino acid sequence and its V-gene family, and reads without a unique V-gene family were dropped. As a way to deal with suspected cross-contamination and a sequencing artifact, a later analysis dropped approximately 590 nucleotide sequences that were highly shared and had low generation probability. For each public chain, a later analysis derived a clonal expansion index from normalized ranks of inferred template counts within each repertoire. In a later analysis, generation probabilities were computed with a VDJ recombination model fitted to out-of-frame rearrangements, and the resulting probabilities were checked against IGoR. In a later analysis, TCR-TCR, TCR-HLA and TCR-CMV co-occurrence was scored with hypergeometric tests, and a repertoire-size bias correction was applied to TCR pairs. False discovery rates were estimated in a later analysis by permuting HLA or CMV assignments 20 times. A later analysis grouped co-occurring TCRs with DBSCAN, adding TCRdist sequence similarity when clustering within HLA-allele-positive subsets. Co-occurrence clustering excluded repertoires with fewer than 30,000 or more than 120,000 public chains, plus five with anomalous nucleotide sharing. The immuneACCESS repertoire file appears here via TCRdb, limited to in-frame rearrangements. These files lack a portion of the clones; in checked studies, under half of the deficit traces to unresolved V genes, and the cause of the others is not known. The V and J calls and clone size come from that table; D and trimming were worked out from the DNA. For this sample there are 100,000 to 150,000 clones; about 73% appear just once. The top ten hold roughly 5.9% of the sample.

This sample stems from a study of cytomegalovirus exposure and HLA in healthy donors (dated by TCRdb to about 2017). For context, the study as a whole: An earlier analysis of approximately 640 of the donors reported 250 to 350 Gb of sequence data and around 110 million unique TCR beta sequences from 150 million to 200 million T cells. Class I and class II HLA loci were covered by the typing at four-digit resolution. The number of typed donors differed by locus: about 629-630 for A, B, C, DRB1 and DQB1; 522 for DQA1; some 610 for DPA1; and around 470 for DPB1. To predict cytomegalovirus infection status, the study combined high-throughput TCR immunosequencing, statistical association of individual TCRs with disease status, and machine learning. Among the approximately 430 genotyped donors, approximately 77% belonged to the genetic ancestry cluster associated with self-reported Caucasian donors. In the later analysis, no new phenotypic data were used to find candidate immune exposures; instead, reliance was placed on TCR beta sequences and their occurrence across donors. Along with the approximately 650-subject first cohort, a separate validation cohort of more than 90 different subjects was used. Genome-wide SNP genotypes for about 60% of the roughly 670 donors were used in a later genetic analysis, which treated that subset as a discovery cohort. Donor age, sex, ethnicity and CMV serostatus were compiled together with the repertoire data. The study aimed to test whether cataloging public T cell receptors could reveal signatures of past pathogen exposure. The study profiled the T cell repertoires of fewer than 850 subjects by immunosequencing and related them to cytomegalovirus serostatus. Several DR-DQ haplotypes were treated as single units for association and clustering because of strong linkage in the cohort. Across some 400 genotyped donors of the cohort, an average of roughly 230,000 unique TCR beta nucleotide sequences per donor were sequenced, and roughly 20% of those sequences were non-productive. A later analysis re-analyzed previously published TCR beta repertoires from 600 to 850 donors and added high-resolution HLA genotyping to study TCR occurrence patterns. All discovery cohort repertoires had been generated using a single sequencing platform. An early release covering 500 to 750 HLA-typed donors comprised about 300 gigabases of sequencing data and approximately 85 million unique TCR sequences. To decide whether each TCR beta V gene segment behaved as functional or pseudogenic, an earlier analysis of approximately 590 of the donors relied on high-throughput TCR beta sequencing. Results the study describes overall, beyond this receptor: In a later analysis, TCR association rates were found to vary across HLA loci, with the most associated TCRs seen for DRB1 alleles and the fewest for HLA-C alleles. In an earlier analysis of around 600 of the donors, most TCR beta V segments appeared in productive rearrangements about 87% or about 30% of the time, broadly matching IMGT annotations. The authors suggested that the approach could potentially be extended to other disease states and immunological phenotypes. A group of highly shared sequence variants was considered likely to be a technical artifact of the sequencing pipeline. According to a later analysis, parvovirus B19, influenza, CMV and Epstein-Barr virus appeared linked to several top co-occurrence clusters. A further reported finding was that TCR beta sequences accurately predicted the HLA-A and HLA-B alleles for most subjects in the first cohort. In a later genetic analysis, a missense DCLRE1C variant was associated with V-gene and J-gene trimming of TCR beta chains, and the association was replicated in an independent cohort. Correlated functional status among segregating V segments might reflect linkage disequilibrium, but an unknown experimental factor could not be ruled out. This cohort had only TCR beta chains sequenced, and the lack of alpha or paired-chain data limited which features could be detected. A later genetic analysis reported fewer N-insertions in productive TCRs among donors in an Asian-associated ancestry cluster than the roughly 620-donor mean. In a later analysis, HLA-associated TCR beta chains showed more clonal expansion and lower generation probabilities than non-associated chains that were equally common. In both the original and validation cohorts, the classifier was reported to diagnose cytomegalovirus status with high specificity and sensitivity. Because HLA typing was missing for some donors at each locus, association tests included only the typed subset. Because counts were too low, 15 to 20 rarely observed V segments, including chromosome 9 orphons, were left out of the earlier analysis of 500 to 650 of the donors. In vitro tests confirmed that three of the cytomegalovirus-associated TCR beta chains recognize cytomegalovirus antigens. Most TCR sequences were observed very rarely across donors, whereas some public TCRs were present in many individuals. According to a later analysis, most CMV-associated TCR beta chains appeared to be HLA-restricted, and the HLA associations seemed to be driven largely by CMV exposure. Specific HLA alleles were associated with more than 15,000 TCR beta sequences at a false discovery rate of 0.05 in a later analysis. The study listed approximately 150 TCR beta chains as associated with cytomegalovirus. Immune exposure information for the cohort was limited to CMV serostatus. Presence/absence analyses assumed roughly uniform sequencing depth across donors, an assumption that may not hold. Strong co-occurrence of HLA alleles, especially DR and DQ, made assigning TCR associations to individual alleles difficult.

The specimen sequenced was PBMCs. The sequence derives from a woman in her forties in good health and CMV-seronegative.

The CDR3 reads as follows: CASRTPGYEQYF. The DNA is as follows: TGTGCCAGCAGGACTCCGGGGTACGAGCAGTACTTC. The rearranged segments are TRBV6-5 and TRBJ2-7, and the D gene may be TRBD2, 5 bases matching. The junction shows trimming of 6 bases on V and 4 bases on J, plus 10 bases between the germline ends. CDR1 MNHEY and CDR2 SVGAGI are derived from the germline V gene. Its CDR3 holds 12 amino acids, cysteine through phenylalanine. Of the read, only the CDR3 DNA is kept; its 36 bases are in frame from base 1.